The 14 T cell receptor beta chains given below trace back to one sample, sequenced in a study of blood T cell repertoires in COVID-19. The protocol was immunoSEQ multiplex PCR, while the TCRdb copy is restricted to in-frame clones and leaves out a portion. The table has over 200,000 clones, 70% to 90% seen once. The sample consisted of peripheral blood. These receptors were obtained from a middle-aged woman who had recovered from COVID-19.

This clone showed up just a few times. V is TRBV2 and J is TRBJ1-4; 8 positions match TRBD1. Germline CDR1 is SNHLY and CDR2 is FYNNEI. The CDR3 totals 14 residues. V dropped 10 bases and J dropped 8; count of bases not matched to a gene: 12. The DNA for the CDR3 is TGTGCCACCACCTTAGGACAGGGAGGGGAAAAACTGTTTTTT. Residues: CATTLGQGGEKLFF.

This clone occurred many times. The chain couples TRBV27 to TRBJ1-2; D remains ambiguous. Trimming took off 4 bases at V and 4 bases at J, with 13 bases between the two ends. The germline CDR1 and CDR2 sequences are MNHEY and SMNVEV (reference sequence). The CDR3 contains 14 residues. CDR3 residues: CASSSGNSPYGYTF. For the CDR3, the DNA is TGTGCCAGCAGTTCTGGCAATTCCCCCTATGGCTACACCTTC.

CDR3 DNA: TGTGCCAGCAGCGTAGGGGGTGGGGGCGAGACCCAGTACTTC. Its translation is CASSVGGGGETQYF. The chain uses TRBV9 and TRBJ2-5, with a tentative D call TRBD1 (6 bases). CDR3 length: 14 amino acids. Germline-derived CDR1 and CDR2 are SGDLS and YYNGEE. V was cut by 0 bases and J by 5 bases, with 11 bases left in between.

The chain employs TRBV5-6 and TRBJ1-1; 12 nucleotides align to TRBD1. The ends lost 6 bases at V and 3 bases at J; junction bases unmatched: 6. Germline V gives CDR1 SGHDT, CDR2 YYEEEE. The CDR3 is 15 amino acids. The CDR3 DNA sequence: TGTGCCAGCACCGGGACAGGGGGCTTGGACACTGAAGCTTTCTTT. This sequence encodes CASTGTGGLDTEAFF.

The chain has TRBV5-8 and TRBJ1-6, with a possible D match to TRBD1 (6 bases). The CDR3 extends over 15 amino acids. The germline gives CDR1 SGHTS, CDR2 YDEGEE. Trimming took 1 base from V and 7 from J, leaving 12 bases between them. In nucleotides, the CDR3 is TGTGCCAGCAGCTTGCGGGGGGCCCAAAATTCACCCCTCCACTTT. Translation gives CASSLRGAQNSPLHF.

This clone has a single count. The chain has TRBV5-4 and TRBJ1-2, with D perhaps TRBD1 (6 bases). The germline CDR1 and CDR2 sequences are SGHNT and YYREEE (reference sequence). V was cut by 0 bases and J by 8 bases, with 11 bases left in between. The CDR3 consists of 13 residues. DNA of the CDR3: TGTGCCAGCAGCTTGGACAGGGAAAGGGGCTACACCTTC. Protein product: CASSLDRERGYTF.

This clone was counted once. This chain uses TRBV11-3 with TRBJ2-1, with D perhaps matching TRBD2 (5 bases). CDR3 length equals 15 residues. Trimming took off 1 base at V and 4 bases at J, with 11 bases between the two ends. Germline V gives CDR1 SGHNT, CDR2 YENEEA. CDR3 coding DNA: TGTGCCAGCAGCTTAGGGCACCGGGGATACAATGAGCAGTTCTTC. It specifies CASSLGHRGYNEQFF. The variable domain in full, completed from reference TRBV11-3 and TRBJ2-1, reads EAGVVQSPRYKIIEKKQPVAFWCNPISGHNTLYWYLQNLGQGPELLIRYENEEAVDDSQLPKDRFSAERLKGVDSTLKIQPAELGDSAVYLCASSLGHRGYNEQFFGPGTRLTVL.

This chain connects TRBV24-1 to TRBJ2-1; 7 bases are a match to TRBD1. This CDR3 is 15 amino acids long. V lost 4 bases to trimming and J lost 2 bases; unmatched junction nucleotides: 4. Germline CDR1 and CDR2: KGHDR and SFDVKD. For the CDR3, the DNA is TGTGCCACCAGTGAAACTAGGGGGCCCTACAATGAGCAGTTCTTC. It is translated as CATSETRGPYNEQFF.

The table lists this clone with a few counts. The DNA of the CDR3 is TGTGCCAGCACCTCCTTGAACACTGAAGCTTTCTTT. Translating gives CASTSLNTEAFF. The chain employs TRBV13 and TRBJ1-1; D uncertain. Germline CDR1 reads PRHDT; CDR2 reads FYEKMQ (reference sequence). The CDR3 consists of 12 residues. Trimming shortened V by 7 bases and J by 0 bases, and 6 bases separated the two germline ends.

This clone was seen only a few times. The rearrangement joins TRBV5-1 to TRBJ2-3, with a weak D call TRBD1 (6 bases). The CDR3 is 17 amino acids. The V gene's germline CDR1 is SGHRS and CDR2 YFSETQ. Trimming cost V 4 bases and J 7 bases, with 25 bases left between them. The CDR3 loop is CASSPAGLGANHNTQYF. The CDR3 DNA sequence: TGCGCCAGCAGCCCCGCAGGCCTGGGGGCAAACCACAATACGCAGTATTTT. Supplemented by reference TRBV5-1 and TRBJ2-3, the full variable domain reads KAGVTQTPRYLIKTRGQQVTLSCSPISGHRSVSWYQQTPGQGLQFLFEYFSETQRNKGNFPGRFSGRQFSNSRSEMNVSTLELGDSALYLCASSPAGLGANHNTQYFGPGTRLTVL.

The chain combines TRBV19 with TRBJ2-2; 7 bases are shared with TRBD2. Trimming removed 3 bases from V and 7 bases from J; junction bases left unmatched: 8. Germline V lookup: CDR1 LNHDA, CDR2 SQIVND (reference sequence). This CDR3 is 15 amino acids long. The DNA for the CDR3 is TGTGCCAGTAGTATTGCGCGGGAGATGGGCGGGGAGCTGTTTTTT. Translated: CASSIAREMGGELFF.

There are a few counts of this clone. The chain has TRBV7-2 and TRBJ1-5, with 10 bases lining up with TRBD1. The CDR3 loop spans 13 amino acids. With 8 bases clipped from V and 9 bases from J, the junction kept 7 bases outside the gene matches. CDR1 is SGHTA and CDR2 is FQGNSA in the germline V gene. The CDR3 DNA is TGTGCCAGCGGTGAAGGACAGGGGGGGCCCCAGCATTTT. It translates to CASGEGQGGPQHF.

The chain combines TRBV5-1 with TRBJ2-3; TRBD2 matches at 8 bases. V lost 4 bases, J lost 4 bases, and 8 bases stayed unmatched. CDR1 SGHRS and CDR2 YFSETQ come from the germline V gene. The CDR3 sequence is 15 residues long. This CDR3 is CASSPRTSSADTQYF. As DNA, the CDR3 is TGCGCCAGCAGCCCCCGGACTAGCTCGGCAGATACGCAGTATTTT.

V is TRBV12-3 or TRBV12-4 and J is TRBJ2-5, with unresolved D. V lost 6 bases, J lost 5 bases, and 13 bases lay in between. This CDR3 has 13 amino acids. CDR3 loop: CASRAVGFETQYF. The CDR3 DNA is TGTGCCAGCAGGGCCGTTGGTTTCGAGACCCAGTACTTC.